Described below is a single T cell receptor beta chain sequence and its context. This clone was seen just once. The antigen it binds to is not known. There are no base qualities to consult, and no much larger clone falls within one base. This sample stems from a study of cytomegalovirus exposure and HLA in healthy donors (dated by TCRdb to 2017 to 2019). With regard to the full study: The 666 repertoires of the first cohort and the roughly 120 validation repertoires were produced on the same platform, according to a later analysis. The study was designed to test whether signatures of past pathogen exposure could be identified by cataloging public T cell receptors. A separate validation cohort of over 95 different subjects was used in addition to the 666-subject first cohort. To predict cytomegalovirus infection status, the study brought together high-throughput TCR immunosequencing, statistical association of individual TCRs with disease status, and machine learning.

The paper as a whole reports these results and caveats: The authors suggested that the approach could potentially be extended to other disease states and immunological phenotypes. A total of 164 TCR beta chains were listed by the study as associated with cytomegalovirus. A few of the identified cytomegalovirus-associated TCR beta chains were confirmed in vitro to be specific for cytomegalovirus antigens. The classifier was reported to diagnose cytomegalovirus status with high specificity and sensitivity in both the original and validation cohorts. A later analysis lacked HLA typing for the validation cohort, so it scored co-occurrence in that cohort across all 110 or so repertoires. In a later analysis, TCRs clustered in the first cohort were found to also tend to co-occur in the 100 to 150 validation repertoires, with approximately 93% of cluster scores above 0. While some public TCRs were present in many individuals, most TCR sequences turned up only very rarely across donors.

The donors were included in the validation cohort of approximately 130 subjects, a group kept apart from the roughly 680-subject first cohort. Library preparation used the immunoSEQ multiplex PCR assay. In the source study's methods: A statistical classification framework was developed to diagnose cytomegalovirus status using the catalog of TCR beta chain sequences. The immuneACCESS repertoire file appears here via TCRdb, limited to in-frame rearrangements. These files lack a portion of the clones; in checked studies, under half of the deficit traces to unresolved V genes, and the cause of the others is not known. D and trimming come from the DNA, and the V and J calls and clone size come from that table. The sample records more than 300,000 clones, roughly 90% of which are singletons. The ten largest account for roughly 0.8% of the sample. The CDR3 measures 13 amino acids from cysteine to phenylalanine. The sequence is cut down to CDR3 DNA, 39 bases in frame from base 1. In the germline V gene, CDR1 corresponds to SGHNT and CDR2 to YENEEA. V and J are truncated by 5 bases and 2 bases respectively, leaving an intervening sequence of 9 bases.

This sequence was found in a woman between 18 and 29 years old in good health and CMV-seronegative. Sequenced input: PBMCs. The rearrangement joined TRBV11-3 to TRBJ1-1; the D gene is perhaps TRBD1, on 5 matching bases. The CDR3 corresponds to CASSRGLNTEAFF. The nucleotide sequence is TGTGCCAGCAGCAGGGGTCTTAACACTGAAGCTTTCTTT.